Sequencing of this T cell receptor (beta chain) was carried out in a study of blood T cells in healthy people across ages. Overall study findings and caveats: Researchers said unsorted PBMCs prevented a conclusive naive versus antigen-experienced comparison. It was held that diversity estimates obtained from one million T cells represented underestimates.

Combining a sample-barcoded 5' primer with a J-beta primer mix, a second PCR ran for about 6 to 11 cycles. TCRdb re-analysed the 5' RACE reads in MiXCR, keeping a single row per CDR3 protein. The table records around 1,100,000 distinct CDR3 sequences, roughly two fifths of them present only once. Regarding this clonotype: No antigen is known for it.

Per-sample yields of isolated PBMCs were at least 7 million. The CDR3 consists of 16 residues. Germline lookup yields CDR1 LGHDT and CDR2 YNNKEL (reference sequence). Deletions cut 3 bases from V and 1 base from J, with 16 bases between. The chain joins TRBV3-1 to TRBJ2-7, with D tentatively TRBD2 (5 bases). This receptor was identified in a man aged 18 to 30 in good health. The material sequenced was blood. CDR3 region: CASSHSRVARSYEQYF. The DNA for the CDR3 is TGTGCCAGCAGCCACTCTCGGGTAGCGAGGTCCTACGAGCAGTACTTC.